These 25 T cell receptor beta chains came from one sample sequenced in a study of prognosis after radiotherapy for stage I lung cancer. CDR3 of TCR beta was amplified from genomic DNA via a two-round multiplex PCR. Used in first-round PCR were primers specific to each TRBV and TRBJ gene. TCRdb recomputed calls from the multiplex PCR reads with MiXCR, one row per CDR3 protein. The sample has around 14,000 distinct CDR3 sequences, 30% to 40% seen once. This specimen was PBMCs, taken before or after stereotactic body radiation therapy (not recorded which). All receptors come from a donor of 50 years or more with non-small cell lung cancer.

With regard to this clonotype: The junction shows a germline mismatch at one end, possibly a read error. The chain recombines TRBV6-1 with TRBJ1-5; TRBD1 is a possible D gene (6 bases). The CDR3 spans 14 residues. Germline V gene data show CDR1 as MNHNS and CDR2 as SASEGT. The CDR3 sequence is CASCNPDGGQPKHF. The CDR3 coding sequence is TGTGCCAGCTGTAACCCGGACGGGGGGCAGCCCAAGCATTTT.

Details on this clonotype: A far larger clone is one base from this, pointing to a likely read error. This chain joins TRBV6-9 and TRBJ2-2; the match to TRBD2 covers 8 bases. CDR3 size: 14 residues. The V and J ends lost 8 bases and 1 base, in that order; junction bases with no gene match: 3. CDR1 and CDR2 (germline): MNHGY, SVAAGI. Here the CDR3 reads CASHREGNTGELFF. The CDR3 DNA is TGTGCCAGCCATCGGGAGGGGAACACCGGGGAGCTGTTTTTT.

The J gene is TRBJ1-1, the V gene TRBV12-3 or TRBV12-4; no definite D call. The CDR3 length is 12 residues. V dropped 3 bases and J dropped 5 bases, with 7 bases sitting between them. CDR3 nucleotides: TGTGCCAGCAGTTTGGGATTGACTGAAGCTTTCTTT. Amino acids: CASSLGLTEAFF.

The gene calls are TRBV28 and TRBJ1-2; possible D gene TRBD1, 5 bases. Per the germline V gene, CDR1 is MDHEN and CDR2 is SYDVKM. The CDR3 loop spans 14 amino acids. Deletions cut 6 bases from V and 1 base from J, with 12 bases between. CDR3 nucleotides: TGTGCCAGCAGGAAGACAGATAATAACTATGGCTACACCTTC. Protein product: CASRKTDNNYGYTF.

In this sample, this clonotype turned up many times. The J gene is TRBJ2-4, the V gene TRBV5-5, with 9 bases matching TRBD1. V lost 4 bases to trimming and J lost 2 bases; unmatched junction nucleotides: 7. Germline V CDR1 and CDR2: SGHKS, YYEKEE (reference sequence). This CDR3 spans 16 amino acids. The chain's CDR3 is CASSPGQGTTKNIQYF. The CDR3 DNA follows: TGTGCCAGCAGCCCCGGACAGGGGACAACCAAAAACATTCAGTACTTC.

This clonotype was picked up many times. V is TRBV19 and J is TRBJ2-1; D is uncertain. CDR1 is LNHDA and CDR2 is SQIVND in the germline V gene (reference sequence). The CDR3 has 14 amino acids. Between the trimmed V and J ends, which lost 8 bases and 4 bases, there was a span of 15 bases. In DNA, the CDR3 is TGTGCCAGTGTAGCAGTTAACTCTTACAATGAGCAGTTCTTC. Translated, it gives CASVAVNSYNEQFF.

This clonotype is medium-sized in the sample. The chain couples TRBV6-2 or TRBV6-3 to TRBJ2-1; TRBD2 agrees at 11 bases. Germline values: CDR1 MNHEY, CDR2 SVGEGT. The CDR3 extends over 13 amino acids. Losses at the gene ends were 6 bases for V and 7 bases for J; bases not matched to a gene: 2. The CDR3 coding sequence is TGTGCCAGCAGACTAGCGGGAGTAAATGAGCAGTTCTTC. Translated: CASRLAGVNEQFF.

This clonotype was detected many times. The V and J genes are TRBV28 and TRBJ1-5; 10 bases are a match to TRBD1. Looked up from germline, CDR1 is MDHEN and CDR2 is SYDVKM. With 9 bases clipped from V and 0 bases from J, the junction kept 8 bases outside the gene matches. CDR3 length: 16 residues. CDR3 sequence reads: CASGDRGQYSNQPQHF. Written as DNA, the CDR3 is TGTGCCAGTGGGGACAGGGGACAATATAGCAATCAGCCCCAGCATTTT.

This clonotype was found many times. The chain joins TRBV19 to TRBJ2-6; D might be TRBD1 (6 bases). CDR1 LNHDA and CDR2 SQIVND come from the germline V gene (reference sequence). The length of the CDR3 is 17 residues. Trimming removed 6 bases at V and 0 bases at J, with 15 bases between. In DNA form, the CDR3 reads TGTGCCAGTAGCCCTGGACAGCACACCTCTGGGGCCAACGTCCTGACTTTC. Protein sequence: CASSPGQHTSGANVLTF.

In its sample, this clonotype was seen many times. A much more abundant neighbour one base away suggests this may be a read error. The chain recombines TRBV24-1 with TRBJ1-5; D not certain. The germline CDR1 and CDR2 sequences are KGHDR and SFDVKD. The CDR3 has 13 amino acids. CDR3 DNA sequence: TGTGCCACCAGCGGGCTGGGCAATCAGCCCCAGCGTTTT. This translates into CATSGLGNQPQRF.

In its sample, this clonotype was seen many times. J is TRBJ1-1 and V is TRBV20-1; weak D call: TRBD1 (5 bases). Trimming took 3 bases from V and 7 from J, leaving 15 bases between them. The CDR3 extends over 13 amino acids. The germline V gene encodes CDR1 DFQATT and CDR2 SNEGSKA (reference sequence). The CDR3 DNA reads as TGCAGTGCTAGGTCGGACACGGTAGGTGAAGCTTTCTTT. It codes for CSARSDTVGEAFF.

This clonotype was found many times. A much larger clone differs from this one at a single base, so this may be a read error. Written as DNA, the CDR3 is TGCGGTGCTAGAGGGAACGGGGAGCTGTTTTTT. Translation gives CGARGNGELFF. The chain combines TRBV20-1 with TRBJ2-2; possible D gene TRBD2, 5 bases. Germline V gives CDR1 DFQATT, CDR2 SNEGSKA (reference sequence). The CDR3 is made up of 11 amino acids.

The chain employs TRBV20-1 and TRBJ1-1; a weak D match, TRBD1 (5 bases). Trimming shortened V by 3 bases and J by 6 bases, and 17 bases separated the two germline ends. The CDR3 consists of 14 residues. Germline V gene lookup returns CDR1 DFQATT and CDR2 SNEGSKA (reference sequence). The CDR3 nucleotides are TGCAGTGCTAGGAGCCACGGAGGGGAAGCTGAAGCTTTCTTT. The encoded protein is CSARSHGGEAEAFF.

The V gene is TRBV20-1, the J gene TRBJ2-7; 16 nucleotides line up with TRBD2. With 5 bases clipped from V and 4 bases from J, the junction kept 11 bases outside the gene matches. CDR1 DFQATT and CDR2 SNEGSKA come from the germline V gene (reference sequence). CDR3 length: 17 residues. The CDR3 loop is CSASSGLAGGWEYEQYF. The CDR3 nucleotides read TGCAGTGCTTCCTCGGGACTAGCGGGAGGGTGGGAATACGAGCAGTACTTC.

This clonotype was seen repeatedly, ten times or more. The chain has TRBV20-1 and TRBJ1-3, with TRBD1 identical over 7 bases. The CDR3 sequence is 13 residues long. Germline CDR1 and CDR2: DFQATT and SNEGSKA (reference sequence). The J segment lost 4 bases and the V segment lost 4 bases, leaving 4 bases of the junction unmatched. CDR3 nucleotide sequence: TGCAGTGCTACAGGGGGTCGAGGAAACACCATATATTTT. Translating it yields CSATGGRGNTIYF.

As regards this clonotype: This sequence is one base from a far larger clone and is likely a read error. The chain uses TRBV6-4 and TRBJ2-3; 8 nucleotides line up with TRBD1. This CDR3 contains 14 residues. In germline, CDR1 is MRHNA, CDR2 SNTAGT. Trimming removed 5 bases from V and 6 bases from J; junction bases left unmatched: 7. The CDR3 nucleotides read TGTGCCAGCAGTTACGGACAGGGTGTTGATACGCAGTATTTT. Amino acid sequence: CASSYGQGVDTQYF.

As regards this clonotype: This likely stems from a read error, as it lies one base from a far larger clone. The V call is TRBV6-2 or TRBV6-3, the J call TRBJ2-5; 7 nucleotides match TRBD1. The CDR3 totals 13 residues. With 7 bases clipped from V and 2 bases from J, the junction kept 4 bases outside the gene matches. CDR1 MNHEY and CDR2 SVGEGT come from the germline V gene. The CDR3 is CASMGTVQETQYF. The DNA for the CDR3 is TGTGCCAGCATGGGGACAGTTCAAGAGACCCAGTACTTC.

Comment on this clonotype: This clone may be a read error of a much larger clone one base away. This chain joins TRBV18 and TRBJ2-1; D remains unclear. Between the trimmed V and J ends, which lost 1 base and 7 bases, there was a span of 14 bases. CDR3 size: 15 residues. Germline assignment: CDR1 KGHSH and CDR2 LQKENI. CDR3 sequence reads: CASSPLSGLWNEQFF. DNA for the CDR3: TGTGCCAGCTCACCACTGTCGGGTCTCTGGAATGAGCAGTTCTTC.

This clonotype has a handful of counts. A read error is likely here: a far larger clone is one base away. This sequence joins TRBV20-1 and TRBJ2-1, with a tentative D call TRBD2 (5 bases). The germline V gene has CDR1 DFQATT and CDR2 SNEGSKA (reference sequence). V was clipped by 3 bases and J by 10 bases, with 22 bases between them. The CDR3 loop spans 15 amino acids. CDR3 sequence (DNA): TGCAGTGCTAGCAATAGTGGGAGCCAAATTTACGAGCAGTTCTTC. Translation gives CSASNSGSQIYEQFF.

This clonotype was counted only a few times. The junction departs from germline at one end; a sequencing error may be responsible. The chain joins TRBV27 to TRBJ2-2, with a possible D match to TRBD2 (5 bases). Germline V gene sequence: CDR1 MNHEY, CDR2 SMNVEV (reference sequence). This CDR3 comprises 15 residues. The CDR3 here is CASSLREPNTVELFF. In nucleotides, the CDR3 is TGTGCCAGCAGTTTACGGGAACCGAACACCGTGGAGCTGTTTTTT.

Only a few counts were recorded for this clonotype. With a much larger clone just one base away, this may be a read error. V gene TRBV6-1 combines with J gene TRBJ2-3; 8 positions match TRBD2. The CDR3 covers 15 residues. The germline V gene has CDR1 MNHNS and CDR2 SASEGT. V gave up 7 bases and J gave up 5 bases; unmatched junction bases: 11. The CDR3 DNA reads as TGTGCCAGCACCGAGTGGCGGGGGGACTTAGATACGCAGTATTTT. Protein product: CASTEWRGDLDTQYF.

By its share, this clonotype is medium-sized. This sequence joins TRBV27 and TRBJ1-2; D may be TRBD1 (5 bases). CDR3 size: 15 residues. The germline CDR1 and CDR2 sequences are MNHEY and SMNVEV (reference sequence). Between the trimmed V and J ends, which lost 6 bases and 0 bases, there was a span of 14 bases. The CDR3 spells CASSSPGAANYGYTF. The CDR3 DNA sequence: TGTGCCAGCAGCTCCCCCGGGGCTGCTAACTATGGCTACACCTTC.

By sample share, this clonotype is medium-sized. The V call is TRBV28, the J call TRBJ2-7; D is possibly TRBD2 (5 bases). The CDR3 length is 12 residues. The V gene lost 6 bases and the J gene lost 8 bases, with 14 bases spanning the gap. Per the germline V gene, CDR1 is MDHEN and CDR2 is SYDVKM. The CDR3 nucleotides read TGTGCCAGCAGCCCGCGGGCGGGCCAGCAGTACTTC. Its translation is CASSPRAGQQYF.

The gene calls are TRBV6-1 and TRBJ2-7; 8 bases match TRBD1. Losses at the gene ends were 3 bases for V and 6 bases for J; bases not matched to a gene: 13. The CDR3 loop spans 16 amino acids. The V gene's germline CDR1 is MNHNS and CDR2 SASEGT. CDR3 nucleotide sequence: TGTGCCAGCAGTGAGCAATTTTTTGGCAGGGGGCGCGAGCAGTACTTC. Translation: CASSEQFFGRGREQYF.

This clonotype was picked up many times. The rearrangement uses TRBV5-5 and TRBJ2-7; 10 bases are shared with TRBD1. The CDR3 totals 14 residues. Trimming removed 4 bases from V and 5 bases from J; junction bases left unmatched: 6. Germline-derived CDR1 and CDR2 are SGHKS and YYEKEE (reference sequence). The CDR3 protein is CASSGDRGWDEQYF. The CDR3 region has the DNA TGTGCCAGCAGCGGGGACAGGGGTTGGGACGAGCAGTACTTC. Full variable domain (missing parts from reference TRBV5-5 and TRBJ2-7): DAGVTQSPTHLIKTRGQQVTLRCSPISGHKSVSWYQQVLGQGPQFIFQYYEKEERGRGNFPDRFSARQFPNYSSELNVNALLLGDSALYLCASSGDRGWDEQYFGPGTRLTVT.